This is a list of T cell receptor beta chains from one sample in a study of OX40 agonist ivuxolimab in advanced cancers. Generated by immunoSEQ multiplex PCR, the TCRdb table keeps only in-frame clones and is missing some. The data contain over 90,000 clones, 90% of them seen just once; the ten biggest clones take up around 0.15%. The sample in question was CD4+ or CD8+ T cells sorted from blood, obtained in a trial of the OX40 agonist ivuxolimab. The receptors were gathered from an adult with an advanced solid tumor such as melanoma, head and neck, liver or kidney cancer. CDR3s include the opening cysteine and the closing phenylalanine or tryptophan. The order of the fields is J gene, V gene, CDR3 length, D gene, clone size, CDR3 DNA, CDR3 protein. A D gene is named only where the DNA matches it firmly. Clone size is stated in some rows and not others, as once, few, many or a class when expanded.

TRBJ2-3,TRBV15,15,TRBD2,once,TGTGCCACCAGCAGAGGAGCGGGGGGCACAGATACGCAGTATTTT,CATSRGAGGTDTQYF
TRBJ2-4,TRBV27,15,.,.,TGTGCCAGCAGTTTTCGGGCAGTAGCCAAAAACATTCAGTACTTC,CASSFRAVAKNIQYF
TRBJ2-5,TRBV19,14,.,.,TGTGCCAGTAGTCAGGAGGGACAGCCGGAGACCCAGTACTTC,CASSQEGQPETQYF
TRBJ1-4,TRBV7-2,15,.,.,TGTGCCAGCAGCCGCGTCCGGGGAACGAATGAAAAACTGTTTTTT,CASSRVRGTNEKLFF
TRBJ2-2,TRBV9,14,.,once,TGTGCCAGCAGCGGAGGAGGTAACACCGGGGAGCTGTTTTTT,CASSGGGNTGELFF
TRBJ2-7,TRBV5-1,15,.,.,TGCGCCAGCAGCTTGGCCCCGACAAGCTCCTACGAGCAGTACTTC,CASSLAPTSSYEQYF
TRBJ2-3,TRBV28,14,.,.,TGTGCCAGCAGTTTACCCAGGGGTTCGGATACGCAGTATTTT,CASSLPRGSDTQYF
TRBJ2-3,TRBV14,18,.,.,TGTGCCAGCAGCCACAAGGGTCCGGGACCTCCAGGCACAGATACGCAGTATTTT,CASSHKGPGPPGTDTQYF
TRBJ2-7,TRBV7-8,15,TRBD2,few,TGTGCCAGCAGCTTAACCCCGGCTAGCGGGAACGAGCAGTACTTC,CASSLTPASGNEQYF
TRBJ2-1,TRBV10-3,14,TRBD2,.,TGTGCCATCAACACGGGACTAGGGGGGAATGAGCAGTTCTTC,CAINTGLGGNEQFF
TRBJ1-2,TRBV27,14,.,.,TGTGCCAGCAGGAGCTGGGGGGGGGACTATGGCTACACCTTC,CASRSWGGDYGYTF
TRBJ2-7,TRBV28,15,TRBD1,.,TGTGCCAGCAGTTTACTGACAGGGGGGAACTACGAGCAGTACTTC,CASSLLTGGNYEQYF
TRBJ1-5,TRBV27,14,TRBD1,.,TGTGCCAGCAGTCCATTGACAGGGAACCAGCCCCAGCATTTT,CASSPLTGNQPQHF
TRBJ2-5,TRBV28,13,.,once,TGTGCCAGCAGTGGTTCTTTCCAAGAGACCCAGTACTTC,CASSGSFQETQYF
TRBJ2-7,TRBV18,12,.,.,TGTGCCAGCTCACCGGATTTAGGCAAGCAGTACTTC,CASSPDLGKQYF
TRBJ1-4,TRBV10-3,16,TRBD1,.,TGTGCCATCAGTGAGTCGCCGACAGGGCGGGGGGAAAAACTGTTTTTT,CAISESPTGRGEKLFF
TRBJ1-4,TRBV9,14,TRBD1,.,TGTGCCAGCAGCGTATCAGGGGGGCATGAAAAACTGTTTTTT,CASSVSGGHEKLFF
TRBJ2-7,TRBV6-6,12,.,few,TGTGCCAGCAGTTCCGGGGTCTACGAGCAGTACTTC,CASSSGVYEQYF
TRBJ2-5,TRBV5-1,13,.,.,TGCGCCAGCAGCTTGAATATAGTGGAGACCCAGTACTTC,CASSLNIVETQYF
TRBJ1-2,TRBV28,14,.,.,TGTGCCATAGCGCTTGAGGGGGCTAACTATGGCTACACCTTC,CAIALEGANYGYTF
TRBJ2-7,TRBV6-4,13,.,.,TGTGCCAGCACCGACCGGCATCCCTACGAGCAGTACTTC,CASTDRHPYEQYF
TRBJ1-1,TRBV6-6,14,.,.,TGTGCCAGCAGGCCAGGGGTGAAGGGCACTGAAGCTTTCTTT,CASRPGVKGTEAFF
TRBJ2-1,TRBV21-1,20,.,.,TGTGCCAGCAGCAATGTCGTCGTTGTTCGGTGCGGGCTCTCCTACAATGAGCAGTTCTTC,CASSNVVVVRCGLSYNEQFF
TRBJ2-7,TRBV27,15,.,.,TGTGCCAGCAGCCCCACGGGTCGGTTTCTTTACGAGCAGTACTTC,CASSPTGRFLYEQYF
TRBJ1-1,TRBV7-3,14,.,.,TGTGCCAGCAGCTTAGGGGCGCGGAGCACTGAAGCTTTCTTT,CASSLGARSTEAFF
TRBJ1-5,TRBV30,13,.,.,TGTGCCTGGACCGCGCGGAAAAATCAGCCCCAGCATTTT,CAWTARKNQPQHF
TRBJ1-4,TRBV11-2,15,.,.,TGTGCCAGCAGCTCGCCTTCTGGGTTAGACGAAAAACTGTTTTTT,CASSSPSGLDEKLFF
TRBJ2-7,TRBV28,12,.,once,TGTGCCAGCACCAGCAGCTCCTACGAGCAGTACTTC,CASTSSSYEQYF
TRBJ1-1,TRBV5-1,15,.,.,TGCGCCAGCAGCTTGGACGGGTTGAGGAACACTGAAGCTTTCTTT,CASSLDGLRNTEAFF
TRBJ2-5,TRBV15,20,TRBD2,.,TGTGCCACCAGCTCCGGACTAGCGGGTCAGAGAGGGGGGGTCCGAGAGACCCAGTACTTC,CATSSGLAGQRGGVRETQYF
TRBJ1-2,TRBV29-1,12,.,.,TGCAGCGTTGCACAGGAAAGGGGCGGCTACACCTTC,CSVAQERGGYTF
TRBJ2-1,TRBV19,17,TRBD2,.,TGTGCCAGTAGTATGGGACTAGCGGGGCCCTCCTACAATGAGCAGTTCTTC,CASSMGLAGPSYNEQFF
TRBJ2-7,TRBV6-1,15,.,.,TGTGCCAGCCTGGTCGGCGTGGGGTACCCCTACGAGCAGTACTTC,CASLVGVGYPYEQYF
TRBJ1-6,TRBV9,12,.,once,TGTGCCAGCAGCGCTACTGGTTCACCCCTCCACTTT,CASSATGSPLHF
TRBJ2-5,TRBV5-1,15,.,.,TGCGCCAGCAGCAAGGACCAAGGGGGAGGAGAGACCCAGTACTTC,CASSKDQGGGETQYF
TRBJ2-1,TRBV19,13,.,.,TGTGCCAGCCTCTCATTTGGACAGAATGAGCAGTTCTTC,CASLSFGQNEQFF
TRBJ2-2,TRBV6-1,18,.,.,TGTGCCAGCAGTGAAGTCCGTGTGACAGCTGCGAACACCGGGGAGCTGTTTTTT,CASSEVRVTAANTGELFF
TRBJ2-7,TRBV5-1,15,TRBD2,.,TGCGCCAGCAGCTTGAGCGGGGGGCCTGGATCCGAGCAGTACTTC,CASSLSGGPGSEQYF
TRBJ2-5,TRBV12-1,14,.,.,TGTGCCAGCAGCTTTGAGGACAGGGAAGAGACCCAGTACTTC,CASSFEDREETQYF